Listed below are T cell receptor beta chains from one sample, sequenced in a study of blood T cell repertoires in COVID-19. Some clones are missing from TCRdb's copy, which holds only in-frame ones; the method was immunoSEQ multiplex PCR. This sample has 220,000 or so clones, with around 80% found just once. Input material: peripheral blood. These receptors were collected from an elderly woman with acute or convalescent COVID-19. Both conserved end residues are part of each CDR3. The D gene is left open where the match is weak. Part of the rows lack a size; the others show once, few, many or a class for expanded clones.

CASSPRTGKNEQFF,TGTGCCAGCTCACCCCGGACAGGGAAAAATGAGCAGTTCTTC,TRBV18,-,TRBD1,TRBJ2-1
CASSSPPEREHKTSTDTQYF,TGTGCCAGCAGCTCCCCCCCGGAGCGGGAACACAAAACTAGCACAGATACGCAGTATTTT,TRBV11-3,-,TRBD2,TRBJ2-3
CASSWLGRTSGGASEQYF,TGTGCCAGCAGTTGGTTAGGGAGGACTAGCGGGGGGGCCTCCGAGCAGTACTTC,TRBV28,-,TRBD2,TRBJ2-7
CASSQDLGAGVVTEAFF,TGCGCCAGCAGCCAAGATTTGGGGGCTGGAGTTGTCACTGAAGCTTTCTTT,TRBV4-3,few,-,TRBJ1-1
CASSSPSTGARNEQFF,TGTGCCAGCAGCTCGCCATCGACAGGGGCGCGGAATGAGCAGTTCTTC,TRBV28,-,TRBD1,TRBJ2-1
CASSSQVDRNQPQHF,TGTGCCAGCAGTTCACAGGTGGATCGCAATCAGCCCCAGCATTTT,TRBV6-2/TRBV6-3,-,-,TRBJ1-5
CASLAEMNTGELFF,TGTGCCAGCTTGGCGGAGATGAACACCGGGGAGCTGTTTTTT,TRBV2,-,-,TRBJ2-2
CATSSGGATYNEQFF,TGTGCCACCAGCAGCGGGGGGGCAACCTACAATGAGCAGTTCTTC,TRBV15,-,TRBD2,TRBJ2-1
CASSSRQGNTIYF,TGTGCCAGCAGCTCGAGACAGGGAAACACCATATATTTT,TRBV7-2,-,-,TRBJ1-3
CASSYSISTVNTEAFF,TGTGCCAGCAGTTACTCGATCTCGACTGTGAACACTGAAGCTTTCTTT,TRBV6-5,-,-,TRBJ1-1
CASSLGGQGSGNEQFF,TGTGCCAGCAGCTTAGGAGGACAGGGTTCGGGCAATGAGCAGTTCTTC,TRBV7-9,-,TRBD1,TRBJ2-1
CASSPSSGSETQYF,TGTGCCAGCAGCCCCTCTTCTGGTAGTGAGACCCAGTACTTC,TRBV28,-,-,TRBJ2-5
CASRQRDRGHGQPQHF,TGTGCCAGCAGACAAAGGGACAGGGGGCATGGTCAGCCCCAGCATTTT,TRBV2,few,TRBD1,TRBJ1-5
CASSLVGPLLSGNTIYF,TGCGCCAGCAGCTTGGTGGGGCCCTTGCTCTCTGGAAACACCATATATTTT,TRBV5-1,-,-,TRBJ1-3
CASSTTSGSTDTQYF,TGTGCCAGCTCAACGACTAGCGGTAGCACAGATACGCAGTATTTT,TRBV18,-,TRBD2,TRBJ2-3
CASSIGPRGNIQYF,TGTGCCAGTAGTATCGGCCCCCGAGGAAACATTCAGTACTTC,TRBV19,-,-,TRBJ2-4
CASSQRTPQRSGELFF,TGTGCCAGCAGCCAGAGGACTCCCCAAAGGTCCGGGGAGCTGTTTTTT,TRBV14,once,-,TRBJ2-2
CASSLLAGGVPDTQYF,TGTGCCAGCAGCTTACTAGCGGGGGGTGTCCCAGATACGCAGTATTTT,TRBV7-3,-,TRBD2,TRBJ2-3
CASSSPWEETQYF,TGTGCCAGCAGCTCGCCCTGGGAGGAGACCCAGTACTTC,TRBV5-4,-,-,TRBJ2-5
CASSSPGGRNSGANVLTF,TGCGCCAGCAGCTCCCCCGGGGGGCGGAACTCTGGGGCCAACGTCCTGACTTTC,TRBV5-1,-,-,TRBJ2-6
CASSRGIQETQYF,TGTGCCAGCAGCCGGGGAATCCAAGAGACCCAGTACTTC,TRBV7-2,-,-,TRBJ2-5
CASSEPVWGGRYTEAFF,TGCGCCAGCAGTGAACCTGTATGGGGGGGTCGGTACACTGAAGCTTTCTTT,TRBV10-1,-,-,TRBJ1-1
CSVNGQGLRYEQYF,TGCAGCGTTAACGGACAGGGACTTAGGTACGAGCAGTACTTC,TRBV29-1,-,TRBD1,TRBJ2-7
CASTGTGDTGELFF,TGTGCCAGCACGGGGACAGGAGACACCGGGGAGCTGTTTTTT,TRBV7-3,-,TRBD1,TRBJ2-2
CASSFGIPLNRGPNTEAFF,TGTGCCAGCAGCTTCGGCATCCCCCTGAACAGGGGCCCGAACACTGAAGCTTTCTTT,TRBV5-6,once,TRBD1,TRBJ1-1
CASSFDRGRGYNEQFF,TGTGCCAGCAGTTTCGACAGGGGTAGAGGCTACAATGAGCAGTTCTTC,TRBV28,-,TRBD1,TRBJ2-1
CASTLFGGPETQYF,TGTGCCAGCACCCTATTCGGGGGGCCGGAGACCCAGTACTTC,TRBV6-5,-,-,TRBJ2-5